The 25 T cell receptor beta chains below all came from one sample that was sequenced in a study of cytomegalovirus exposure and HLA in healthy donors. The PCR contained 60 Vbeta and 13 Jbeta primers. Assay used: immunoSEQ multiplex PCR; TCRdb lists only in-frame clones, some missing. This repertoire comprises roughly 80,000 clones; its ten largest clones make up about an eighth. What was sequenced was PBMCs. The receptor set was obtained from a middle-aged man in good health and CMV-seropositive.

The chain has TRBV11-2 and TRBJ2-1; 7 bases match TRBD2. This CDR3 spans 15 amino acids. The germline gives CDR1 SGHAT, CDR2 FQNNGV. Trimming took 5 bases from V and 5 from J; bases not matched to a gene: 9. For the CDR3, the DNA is TGTGCCAGCAGCAAACCCGGGACTACTCACAATGAGCAGTTCTTC. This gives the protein CASSKPGTTHNEQFF.

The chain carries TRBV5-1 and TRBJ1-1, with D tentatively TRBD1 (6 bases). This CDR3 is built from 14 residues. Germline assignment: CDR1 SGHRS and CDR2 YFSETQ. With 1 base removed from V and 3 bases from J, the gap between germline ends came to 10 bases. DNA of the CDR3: TGCGCCAGCAGCTTGAGGGGGGGCTACACTGAAGCTTTCTTT. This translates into CASSLRGGYTEAFF.

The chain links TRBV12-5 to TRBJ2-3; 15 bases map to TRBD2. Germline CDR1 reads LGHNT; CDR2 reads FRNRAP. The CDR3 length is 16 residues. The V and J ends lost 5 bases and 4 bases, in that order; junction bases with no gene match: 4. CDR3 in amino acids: CASGPGLAGGSDTQYF. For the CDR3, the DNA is TGTGCTAGTGGTCCCGGACTAGCGGGAGGGTCAGATACGCAGTATTTT.

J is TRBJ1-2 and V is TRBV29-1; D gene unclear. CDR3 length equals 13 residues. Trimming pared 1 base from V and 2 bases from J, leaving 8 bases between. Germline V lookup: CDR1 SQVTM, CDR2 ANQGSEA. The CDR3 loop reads CSVEAGLNYGYTF. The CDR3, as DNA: TGCAGCGTTGAAGCAGGCCTCAACTATGGCTACACCTTC.

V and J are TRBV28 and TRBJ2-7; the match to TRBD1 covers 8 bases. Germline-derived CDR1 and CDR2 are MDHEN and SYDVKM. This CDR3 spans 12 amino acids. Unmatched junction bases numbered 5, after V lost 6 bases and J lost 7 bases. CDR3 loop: CASSQGAGEQYF. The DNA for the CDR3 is TGTGCCAGCAGCCAGGGGGCGGGGGAGCAGTACTTC.

This chain's CDR3 is CASSQVHPGADTQYF. CDR3 bases: TGCGCCAGCAGCCAAGTTCATCCAGGCGCCGATACGCAGTATTTT. The V gene is TRBV4-1, the J gene TRBJ2-3, with no clear D. The CDR3 is 15 amino acids. V was clipped by 1 base and J by 6 bases, with 14 bases between them. Germline V gene lookup returns CDR1 MGHRA and CDR2 YSYEKL.

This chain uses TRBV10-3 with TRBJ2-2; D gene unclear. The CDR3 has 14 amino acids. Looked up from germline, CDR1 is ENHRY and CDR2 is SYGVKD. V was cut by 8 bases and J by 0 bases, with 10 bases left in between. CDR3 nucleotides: TGTGCCATCGGTGCGAGATCGAACACCGGGGAGCTGTTTTTT. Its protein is CAIGARSNTGELFF.

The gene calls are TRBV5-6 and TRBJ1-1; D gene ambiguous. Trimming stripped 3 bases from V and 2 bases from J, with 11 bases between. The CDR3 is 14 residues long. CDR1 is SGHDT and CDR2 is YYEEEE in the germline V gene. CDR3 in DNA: TGTGCCAGCAGCTACCGGGAACCTAACACTGAAGCTTTCTTT. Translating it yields CASSYREPNTEAFF.

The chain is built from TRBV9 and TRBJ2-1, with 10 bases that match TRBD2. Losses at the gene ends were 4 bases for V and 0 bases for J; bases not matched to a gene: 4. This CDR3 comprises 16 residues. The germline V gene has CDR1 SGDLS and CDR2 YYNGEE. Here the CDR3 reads CASSPRLAGSYNEQFF. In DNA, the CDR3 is TGTGCCAGCAGCCCCCGACTAGCGGGCTCCTACAATGAGCAGTTCTTC.

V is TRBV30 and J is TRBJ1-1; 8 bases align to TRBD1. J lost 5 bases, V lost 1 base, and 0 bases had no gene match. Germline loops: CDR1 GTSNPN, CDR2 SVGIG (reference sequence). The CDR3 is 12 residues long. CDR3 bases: TGTGCCTGGAGTGGACAGGGGACTGAAGCTTTCTTT. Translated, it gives CAWSGQGTEAFF.

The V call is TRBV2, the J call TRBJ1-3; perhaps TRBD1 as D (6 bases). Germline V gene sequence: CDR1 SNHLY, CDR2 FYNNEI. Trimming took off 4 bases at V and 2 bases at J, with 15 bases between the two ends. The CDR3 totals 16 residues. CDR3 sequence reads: CASSVDGRGTGNTIYF. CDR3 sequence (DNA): TGTGCCAGCAGTGTAGATGGCAGGGGTACTGGAAACACCATATATTTT.

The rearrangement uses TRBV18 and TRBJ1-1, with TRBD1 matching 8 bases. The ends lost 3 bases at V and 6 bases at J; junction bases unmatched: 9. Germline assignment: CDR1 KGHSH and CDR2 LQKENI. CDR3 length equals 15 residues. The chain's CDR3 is CASSPSMDRAPEAFF. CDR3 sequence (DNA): TGTGCCAGCTCACCTTCAATGGACAGGGCGCCTGAAGCTTTCTTT. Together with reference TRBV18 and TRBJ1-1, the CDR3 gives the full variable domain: NAGVMQNPRHLVRRRGQEARLRCSPMKGHSHVYWYRQLPEEGLKFMVYLQKENIIDESGMPKERFSAEFPKEGPSILRIQQVVRGDSAAYFCASSPSMDRAPEAFFGQGTRLTVV.

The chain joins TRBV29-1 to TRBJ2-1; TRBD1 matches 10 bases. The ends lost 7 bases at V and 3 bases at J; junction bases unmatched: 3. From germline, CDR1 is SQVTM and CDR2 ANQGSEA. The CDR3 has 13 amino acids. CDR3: CSGRTGGYNEQFF. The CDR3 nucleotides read TGCAGCGGGCGGACAGGGGGCTACAATGAGCAGTTCTTC.

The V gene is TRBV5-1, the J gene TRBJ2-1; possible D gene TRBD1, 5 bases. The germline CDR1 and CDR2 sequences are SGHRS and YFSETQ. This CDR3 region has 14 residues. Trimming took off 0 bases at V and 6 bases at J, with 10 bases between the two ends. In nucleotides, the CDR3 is TGCGCCAGCAGCTTGGAGGCAGGGCTCAATGAGCAGTTCTTC. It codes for CASSLEAGLNEQFF.

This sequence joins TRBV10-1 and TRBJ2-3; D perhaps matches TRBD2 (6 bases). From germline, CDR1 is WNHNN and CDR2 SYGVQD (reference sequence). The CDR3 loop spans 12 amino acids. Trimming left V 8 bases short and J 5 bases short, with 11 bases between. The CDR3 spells CASGSGVDTQYF. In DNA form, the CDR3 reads TGCGCCAGCGGCTCGGGGGTAGATACGCAGTATTTT.

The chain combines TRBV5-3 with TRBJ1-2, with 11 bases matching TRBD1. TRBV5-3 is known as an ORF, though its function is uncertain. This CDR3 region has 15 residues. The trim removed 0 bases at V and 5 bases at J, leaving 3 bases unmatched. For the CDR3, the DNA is TGTGCCAGAAGCTTGGGGACAGGGGGCAGATATGGCTACACCTTC. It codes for CARSLGTGGRYGYTF.

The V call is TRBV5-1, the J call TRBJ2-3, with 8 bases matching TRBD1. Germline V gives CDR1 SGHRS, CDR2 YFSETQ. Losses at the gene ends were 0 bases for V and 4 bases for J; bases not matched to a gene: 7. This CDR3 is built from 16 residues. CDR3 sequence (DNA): TGCGCCAGCAGCTTGGCCGCACAGGGGGGTCCAGATACGCAGTATTTT. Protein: CASSLAAQGGPDTQYF.

In nucleotides, the CDR3 is TGTGCCAGCAGCTCCACCTTAATGGCAGGGGGGCGGAGCACAGATACGCAGTATTTT. As protein: CASSSTLMAGGRSTDTQYF. The chain employs TRBV7-2 and TRBJ2-3; tentatively, D is TRBD1 (7 bases). Per the germline V gene, CDR1 is SGHTA and CDR2 is FQGNSA. Trimming shortened V by 4 bases and J by 0 bases, and 23 bases separated the two germline ends. The CDR3 loop spans 19 amino acids.

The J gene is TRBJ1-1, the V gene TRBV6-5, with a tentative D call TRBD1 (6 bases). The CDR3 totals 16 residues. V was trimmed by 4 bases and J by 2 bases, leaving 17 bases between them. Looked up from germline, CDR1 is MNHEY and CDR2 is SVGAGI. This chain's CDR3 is CASSSSGTNFNTEAFF. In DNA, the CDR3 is TGTGCCAGCAGTTCCTCCGGGACAAATTTCAACACTGAAGCTTTCTTT.

Here the CDR3 reads CASRNQVTGANVLTF. CDR3 nucleotide sequence: TGTGCCAGCAGAAACCAGGTCACTGGGGCCAACGTCCTGACTTTC. V gene TRBV6-6 combines with J gene TRBJ2-6; D is ambiguous. The ends were cut back, 6 bases at V and 2 bases at J, with 11 bases in the middle. Germline CDR1 and CDR2: MNHNY and SVGAGI (reference sequence). The CDR3 is 15 amino acids.

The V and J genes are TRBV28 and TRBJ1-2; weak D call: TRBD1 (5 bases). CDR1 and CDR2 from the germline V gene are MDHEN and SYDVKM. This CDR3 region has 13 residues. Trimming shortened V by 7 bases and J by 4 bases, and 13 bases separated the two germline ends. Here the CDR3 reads CASTQGEGYGYTF. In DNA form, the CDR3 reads TGTGCCAGCACCCAAGGGGAGGGCTATGGCTACACCTTC.

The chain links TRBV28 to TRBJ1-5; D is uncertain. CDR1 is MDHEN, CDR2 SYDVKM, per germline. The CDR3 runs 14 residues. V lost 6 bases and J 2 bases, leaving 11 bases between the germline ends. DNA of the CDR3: TGTGCCAGCAGCCGGGTGGGTGGCAATCAGCCCCAGCATTTT. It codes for CASSRVGGNQPQHF. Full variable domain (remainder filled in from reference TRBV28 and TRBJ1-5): DVKVTQSSRYLVKRTGEKVFLECVQDMDHENMFWYRQDPGLGLRLIYFSYDVKMKEKGDIPEGYSVSREKKERFSLILESASTNQTSMYLCASSRVGGNQPQHFGDGTRLSIL.

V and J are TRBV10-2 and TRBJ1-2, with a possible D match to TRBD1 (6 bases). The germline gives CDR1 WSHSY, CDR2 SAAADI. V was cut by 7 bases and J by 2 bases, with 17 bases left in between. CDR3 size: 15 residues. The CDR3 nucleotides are TGCGCCAGCACTCTCGAGGGGGGGGCAAACTATGGCTACACCTTC. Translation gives CASTLEGGANYGYTF.

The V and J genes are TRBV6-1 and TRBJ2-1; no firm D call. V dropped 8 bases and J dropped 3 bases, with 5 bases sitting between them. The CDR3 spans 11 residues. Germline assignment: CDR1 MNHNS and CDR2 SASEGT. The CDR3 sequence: CASLDYNEQFF. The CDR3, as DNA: TGTGCCAGCCTAGACTACAATGAGCAGTTCTTC.

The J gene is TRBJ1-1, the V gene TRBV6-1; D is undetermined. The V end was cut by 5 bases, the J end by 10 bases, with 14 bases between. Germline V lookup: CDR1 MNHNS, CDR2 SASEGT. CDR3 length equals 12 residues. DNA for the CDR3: TGTGCCAGCAGTCTAAACAGTGTTGGAGCTTTCTTT. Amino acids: CASSLNSVGAFF.